This T cell receptor (beta chain) was sequenced during a study of technical replicates of blood from a few donors (dated by TCRdb to about 2017). The library was prepared using the immunoSEQ multiplex PCR assay. This is the immuneACCESS table as TCRdb keeps it, with only in-frame sequences that have V and J called. A part of the clones is gone; compared with another copy, unresolved V genes explain less than half, and the rest is unexplained. Within this sample are fewer than 90,000 clones, with just under 95% of them counted one time only. The ten largest clones represent about 0.27% of the sample. The CDR3 runs 14 residues from the cysteine to the phenylalanine. Left in the record is the CDR3 DNA by itself, 42 bases read in frame from the first base. Ends trimmed: V by 6 bases, J by 6 bases; bases unmatched to a gene: 10. According to the germline V gene, CDR1 reads SQVTM and CDR2 reads ANQGSEA.

Concerning this clone itself: The specificity of this receptor is unknown. The sample holds no much larger clone one base away, and base qualities are not on file.

The chain joins TRBV29-1 to TRBJ2-1; a stretch of 8 junction bases matches TRBD2. This clonotype was sampled from a human donor in good health. Specimen: T cells isolated from PBMCs. The DNA reads TGCAGCGTATATAGCGGGAAGGGGGGCAATGAGCAGTTCTTC. This codes for CSVYSGKGGNEQFF.